These T cell receptor beta chains were read from a single sample in a study of cytomegalovirus exposure and HLA in healthy donors. Repertoires were generated with immunoSEQ multiplex PCR, while TCRdb's copy carries only in-frame clones and drops some. The sample lists 130,000 or so clones, 82% occurring once. Sequencing used PBMCs. Receptor source: a young man in good health and CMV-seropositive. CDR3s include the opening cysteine and the closing phenylalanine or tryptophan. The order of the fields is clone size, D gene, J gene, V gene, CDR3 DNA, CDR3 protein. A D gene is named only where the DNA matches it firmly. Clone size is stated in some rows and not others, as once, few, many or a class when expanded.

>once|TRBD2|TRBJ2-3|TRBV19
TGTGCCAGTAGTCTCCTTACTAGCGGAAGCACAGATACGCAGTATTTT
CASSLLTSGSTDTQYF
>few|TRBD1|TRBJ1-1|TRBV6-5
TGTGCCAGCAGTCAGATCCAGGGGGCTGAAGCTTTCTTT
CASSQIQGAEAFF
>.|TRBD1|TRBJ1-4|TRBV5-4
TGTGCCAGCAGCCAACAGGGGAGTGAAAAACTGTTTTTT
CASSQQGSEKLFF
>few|TRBD1|TRBJ2-7|TRBV6-1
TGTGCCAGCAGTCCACAGGGGGGAGTCTACGAGCAGTACTTC
CASSPQGGVYEQYF
>.|TRBD2|TRBJ2-2|TRBV29-1
TGCAGCGTAAACCGGGGGGGCAACACCGGGGAGCTGTTTTTT
CSVNRGGNTGELFF
>once|TRBD2|TRBJ2-1|TRBV19
TGTGCCAGTAGTCCGGGGGGTGAGCAGTTCTTC
CASSPGGEQFF
>.|TRBD2|TRBJ2-3|TRBV6-1
TGTGCCAGCAGTGAAGAACTAGCGGGAAGAGGAGGAGATACGCAGTATTTT
CASSEELAGRGGDTQYF
>.|.|TRBJ1-1|TRBV19
TGTGCCAGTTATGGGCTCCGCGGGTTAAGGACTGAAGCTTTCTTT
CASYGLRGLRTEAFF
>.|.|TRBJ1-1|TRBV18
TGTGCCAGCGCCCAGGAGAACACTGAAGCTTTCTTT
CASAQENTEAFF
>.|.|TRBJ2-2|TRBV28
TGTGCCAGCACCACTCCTGATGCGGCTTCCTCGAACACCGGGGAGCTGTTTTTT
CASTTPDAASSNTGELFF
>.|TRBD1|TRBJ1-4|TRBV6-6
TGTGCCAGCAGTTACGCGACAGGGTTGGATGAAAAACTGTTTTTT
CASSYATGLDEKLFF
>.|.|TRBJ2-2|TRBV10-1
TGCGCCAGCAGTGAGTCAAGCGCGGGCACCGGGGAGCTGTTTTTT
CASSESSAGTGELFF
>.|TRBD1|TRBJ2-7|TRBV5-4
TGTGCCAGCAGCAACACATATCGGGACAGGGGGCGCGCGAGGATCCGGGGGCAGTACTTC
CASSNTYRDRGRARIRGQYF
>.|TRBD1|TRBJ2-7|TRBV7-9
TGTGCCAGCAGCCGACCAGGACAGGTCTTCTACGAGCAGTACTTC
CASSRPGQVFYEQYF